The 9 T cell receptor beta chains given below trace back to one sample, sequenced in a study of CD8+ T cells in alopecia areata. Reverse transcribed after extraction, RNA yielded cDNA as the sequencing template. TCRdb keeps only in-frame clones here, not all; method: immunoSEQ multiplex PCR. The table records thousands of clones, 64% of them present only once. Both peripheral blood and punch biopsies of lesional scalp skin were obtained from patients who had alopecia areata. The source was skin, collected at week 0. The receptors here all came from a human donor with alopecia areata.

The V call is TRBV6-1, the J call TRBJ2-4; D is undetermined. V gave up 3 bases and J gave up 0 bases, with 15 bases separating them. CDR1 is MNHNS and CDR2 is SASEGT in the germline V gene. The CDR3 contains 17 residues. The CDR3 reads CASSDRAARLAKNIQYF. Here the CDR3 DNA reads TGTGCCAGCAGTGATCGGGCAGCCAGACTAGCCAAAAACATTCAGTACTTC.

The J gene is TRBJ1-2, the V gene TRBV7-2; D is undetermined. V shed 1 base and J shed 4 bases, with 10 bases lying between them. The CDR3 totals 14 residues. CDR1 and CDR2 (germline): SGHTA, FQGNSA. In DNA, the CDR3 is TGTGCCAGCAGCTTAGATGGTCCGTTCTATGGCTACACCTTC. It encodes CASSLDGPFYGYTF.

In this sample, this clone is large. This rearrangement joins TRBV14 to TRBJ2-7, with 10 bases fitting TRBD1. The V and J ends lost 6 bases and 4 bases, in that order; junction bases with no gene match: 9. The CDR3 has 15 amino acids. Germline V CDR1 and CDR2: SGHDN, FVKESK. The CDR3 DNA follows: TGTGCCAGCAGTAAGACAGGGGGCGGAAGTTACGAGCAGTACTTC. As protein: CASSKTGGGSYEQYF.

The chain has TRBV28 and TRBJ1-4; the D gene is possibly TRBD1 (5 bases). The CDR3 runs to 13 residues. V lost 8 bases and J lost 6, with 13 bases in between. Germline CDR1 and CDR2: MDHEN and SYDVKM. The CDR3: CASGWGIDEKLFF. CDR3 DNA: TGTGCCAGCGGCTGGGGGATTGATGAAAAACTGTTTTTT.

This clone was observed a handful of times. The chain is built from TRBV5-4 and TRBJ2-1; 10 positions match TRBD2. This CDR3 region has 16 residues. CDR1 is SGHNT, CDR2 YYREEE, per germline (reference sequence). V lost 3 bases to trimming and J lost 6 bases; unmatched junction nucleotides: 9. The CDR3 DNA follows: TGTGCCAGCAGCTCCTCTAGCGGGAGTCTGGGCAATGAGCAGTTCTTC. It codes for CASSSSSGSLGNEQFF.

This clone qualifies as medium-sized. This chain joins TRBV29-1 and TRBJ2-2; D tentatively fits TRBD1 or TRBD2 (6 bases each). The CDR3 loop spans 17 amino acids. V was shortened by 0 bases and J by 1 base, with 15 bases between the two germline ends. Germline V gene sequence: CDR1 SQVTM, CDR2 ANQGSEA. CDR3 nucleotides: TGCAGCGTTGAAGATCCAATTGAGGGGGGGAACACCGGGGAGCTGTTTTTT. This gives the protein CSVEDPIEGGNTGELFF.

The chain employs TRBV6-4 and TRBJ2-1, with 9 bases lining up with TRBD2. V dropped 3 bases and J dropped 2; count of bases not matched to a gene: 5. In germline, CDR1 is MRHNA, CDR2 SNTAGT. CDR3 length: 16 amino acids. The CDR3 spells CASSEASGEPYNEQFF. The CDR3 DNA sequence: TGTGCCAGCAGTGAGGCTAGCGGGGAACCCTACAATGAGCAGTTCTTC.

This clone has a handful of counts. The J gene is TRBJ1-5, the V gene TRBV6-1, with D perhaps TRBD1 (5 bases). V was trimmed by 0 bases and J by 6 bases, leaving 15 bases between them. Per the germline V gene, CDR1 is MNHNS and CDR2 is SASEGT. The CDR3 is made up of 16 amino acids. CDR3 DNA: TGTGCCAGCAGTGAAGCGCTTCGGGGGATAGGTCAGCCCCAGCATTTT. Translation: CASSEALRGIGQPQHF.

This clone was counted between two and nine times. V is TRBV5-1 and J is TRBJ1-2; a possible D gene is TRBD1 (5 bases). Germline assignment: CDR1 SGHRS and CDR2 YFSETQ. This CDR3 is built from 14 residues. The V end lost 3 bases, the J end lost 5 bases, and 14 bases lay between the germline ends. CDR3: CASSYESAGYGYTF. The CDR3 DNA reads TGCGCCAGCAGCTACGAATCTGCAGGGTATGGCTACACCTTC.